The clone carrying this T cell receptor (beta chain) was recorded once. What it recognizes is unknown. Trimming stripped 7 bases from V and 1 base from J, with 16 bases between. Germline CDR1 is MDHEN and CDR2 is SYDVKM. This CDR3 contains 15 residues. The sample belongs to a study of T cell responses to AZD1222 COVID-19 vaccine. Study-wide context: Timing groups of about 4 and about 12 weeks for second doses were pooled. Study observations and caveats: Clonal diversity was possibly underestimated, and white British individuals and females predominated among donors. Spike-specific TCR breadth and depth were elevated following two AZD1222 doses.

Here immunoSEQ multiplex PCR was the method, and the copy in TCRdb shows in-frame clones only, minus some. The repertoire holds 93,000 or so clones, with 80% to 90% as singletons. This clonotype was obtained from an adult in good health. The chain employs TRBV28 and TRBJ1-1; D uncertain. Sequenced material: peripheral blood, taken on day 0 of AZD1222 vaccination. CDR3 DNA sequence: TGTGCCAGCATGGGAACGGCCCCGGAGAACACTGAAGCTTTCTTT. It encodes CASMGTAPENTEAFF.